These 23 T cell receptor beta chains came from one sample sequenced in a study of T cell responses to AZD1222 COVID-19 vaccine. Only in-frame clones appear in the TCRdb table, and some are missing; sequencing was by immunoSEQ multiplex PCR. The sample records under 200,000 clones, about 90% being singletons. Sequenced here: peripheral blood, sampled on day 0 of AZD1222 vaccination. The receptors were sampled from an adult in good health.

This chain links TRBV9 with TRBJ1-3; D unresolved. This CDR3 is built from 14 residues. From germline, CDR1 is SGDLS and CDR2 YYNGEE. V was pared by 3 bases and J by 0 bases, with 7 bases between. CDR3 sequence: CASSEDYSGNTIYF. As DNA, the CDR3 is TGTGCCAGCAGCGAAGACTACTCTGGAAACACCATATATTTT.

The chain employs TRBV6-5 and TRBJ1-1, with D possibly matching TRBD1 (5 bases). The CDR3 sequence is 13 residues long. Germline lookup yields CDR1 MNHEY and CDR2 SVGAGI. Deletions cut 6 bases from V and 5 bases from J, with 13 bases between. The CDR3 bases are TGTGCCAGCAGATTGGGGGAAGGAACTGAAGCTTTCTTT. Translation gives CASRLGEGTEAFF.

The chain links TRBV9 to TRBJ2-3, with TRBD2 as a possible D gene (5 bases). The V end lost 0 bases, the J end lost 4 bases, and 12 bases lay between the germline ends. The V gene's germline CDR1 is SGDLS and CDR2 YYNGEE. The CDR3 length is 15 residues. CDR3 nucleotide sequence: TGTGCCAGCAGCGTAGTCGGGAATGGGGCAGATACGCAGTATTTT. Translated: CASSVVGNGADTQYF.

J is TRBJ1-5 and V is TRBV7-9; D is ambiguous. This CDR3 region has 14 residues. Germline CDR1 reads SEHNR; CDR2 reads FQNEAQ (reference sequence). Trimming removed 5 bases from V and 4 bases from J, with 12 bases in between. CDR3 sequence: CASSTESKNQPQHF. The DNA for the CDR3 is TGTGCCAGCAGCACAGAATCCAAAAATCAGCCCCAGCATTTT. The variable domain in full, completed from reference TRBV7-9 and TRBJ1-5, reads DTGVSQNPRHKITKRGQNVTFRCDPISEHNRLYWYRQTLGQGPEFLTYFQNEAQLEKSRLLSDRFSAERPKGSFSTLEIQRTEQGDSAMYLCASSTESKNQPQHFGDGTRLSIL.

This clone appeared once. The chain recombines TRBV19 with TRBJ1-1; 9 bases line up with TRBD1. Trimming at V came to 4 bases and at J to 4 bases, leaving 19 bases not matched to a gene. The CDR3 sequence is 19 residues long. Germline CDR1 LNHDA, CDR2 SQIVND (reference sequence). The CDR3 bases are TGTGCCAGTAGTACCCATACCACCGGACAGGGGAGGTTAGGCACTGAAGCTTTCTTT. This sequence encodes CASSTHTTGQGRLGTEAFF.

This chain joins TRBV2 and TRBJ1-2; no reliable D call. CDR1 and CDR2 from the germline V gene are SNHLY and FYNNEI. The V end lost 1 base, the J end lost 8 bases, and 14 bases lay between the germline ends. The CDR3 is made up of 14 amino acids. CDR3 amino acids: CASSEDPGPGGYTF. The CDR3, as DNA: TGTGCCAGCAGTGAAGATCCAGGCCCGGGGGGCTACACCTTC.

The chain employs TRBV6-5 and TRBJ1-1, with unresolved D. The V and J ends lost 7 bases and 1 base respectively, with 13 bases between them. Germline CDR1 and CDR2: MNHEY and SVGAGI. The CDR3 is made up of 14 amino acids. The DNA of the CDR3 is TGTGCCAGCACCGTCAGTCGGCAGAACACTGAAGCTTTCTTT. Translating it yields CASTVSRQNTEAFF.

This clone was seen a single time. This chain links TRBV7-2 with TRBJ2-3; D possibly matches TRBD1 or TRBD2 (5 bases each). CDR3 size: 15 residues. Germline CDR1 reads SGHTA; CDR2 reads FQGNSA. With 0 bases removed from V and 4 bases from J, the gap between germline ends came to 11 bases. CDR3 residues: CASSLAVLGPDTQYF. For the CDR3, the DNA is TGTGCCAGCAGCTTAGCGGTCCTGGGACCAGATACGCAGTATTTT.

The chain recombines TRBV11-2 with TRBJ2-7, with TRBD1 identical over 8 bases. CDR1 and CDR2 from the germline V gene are SGHAT and FQNNGV. CDR3 length equals 15 residues. J lost 3 bases, V lost 1 base, and 5 bases had no gene match. The CDR3 spells CASSLVQGAVYEQYF. The CDR3 DNA reads TGTGCCAGCAGCTTAGTTCAGGGGGCTGTCTACGAGCAGTACTTC.

V gene TRBV11-2 combines with J gene TRBJ2-1; 9 nucleotides agree with TRBD1. This CDR3 comprises 14 residues. Looked up from germline, CDR1 is SGHAT and CDR2 is FQNNGV. V gave up 5 bases and J gave up 4 bases; unmatched junction bases: 3. The CDR3, as DNA: TGTGCCAGCAGCGCAGGACAGGGGTACAATGAGCAGTTCTTC. Protein product: CASSAGQGYNEQFF. The full variable domain, completed using reference TRBV11-2 and TRBJ2-1, is EAGVAQSPRYKIIEKRQSVAFWCNPISGHATLYWYQQILGQGPKLLIQFQNNGVVDDSQLPKDRFSAERLKGVDSTLKIQPAKLEDSAVYLCASSAGQGYNEQFFGPGTRLTVL.

The chain uses TRBV6-2 or TRBV6-3 and TRBJ2-1; D gene unclear. The germline V gene encodes CDR1 MNHEY and CDR2 SVGEGT. This CDR3 spans 11 amino acids. Deletions cut 5 bases from V and 9 bases from J, with 8 bases between. The CDR3, as DNA: TGTGCCAGCAGTCCGTTAGGTGAGCAGTTCTTC. It translates to CASSPLGEQFF.

The CDR3 here is CASSTGLAGVGDNEQFF. In DNA, the CDR3 is TGTGCCAGCAGTACTGGACTAGCGGGGGTGGGAGACAATGAGCAGTTCTTC. The chain uses TRBV27 and TRBJ2-1, with 13 bases matching TRBD2. V shed 5 bases, J shed 5 bases, and the junction held 9 bases outside the gene matches. CDR3 length equals 17 residues. Germline CDR1 and CDR2: MNHEY and SMNVEV (reference sequence).

The CDR3 spells CASSRTWGNQPQHF. The CDR3 coding sequence is TGTGCCAGCAGCCGCACATGGGGCAATCAGCCCCAGCATTTT. The V call is TRBV7-2, the J call TRBJ1-5; no reliable D call. V shed 5 bases and J shed 2 bases, with 10 bases lying between them. The germline CDR1 and CDR2 sequences are SGHTA and FQGNSA. This CDR3 region has 14 residues.

The rearrangement uses TRBV27 and TRBJ2-3; 11 bases match TRBD2. The V and J ends lost 5 bases and 4 bases, in that order; junction bases with no gene match: 8. The CDR3 loop spans 16 amino acids. Germline assignment: CDR1 MNHEY and CDR2 SMNVEV (reference sequence). The CDR3 DNA sequence: TGTGCCAGCAGTGCTTTAGCGGGGGGGCCCCCAGATACGCAGTATTTT. Translating gives CASSALAGGPPDTQYF.

J is TRBJ1-2 and V is TRBV28; TRBD1 matches 10 bases. V lost 6 bases, J lost 4 bases, and 11 bases stayed unmatched. The CDR3 length is 16 residues. CDR1 and CDR2 from the germline V gene are MDHEN and SYDVKM. The CDR3 reads CASRRTGTGAGYGYTF. The CDR3 region has the DNA TGTGCCAGCAGACGAACCGGGACAGGGGCCGGCTATGGCTACACCTTC.

J is TRBJ1-1 and V is TRBV12-3 or TRBV12-4; D remains ambiguous. V was trimmed by 3 bases and J by 2 bases, leaving 7 bases between them. The CDR3 consists of 13 residues. CDR3 sequence: CASSLSVNTEAFF. CDR3 DNA: TGTGCCAGCAGTTTGAGCGTTAACACTGAAGCTTTCTTT.

Concerning this clone itself: At the DNA level, this CDR3 is encoded by other sequences in the same sample as well. This chain connects TRBV28 to TRBJ1-3; D uncertain. Germline loops: CDR1 MDHEN, CDR2 SYDVKM. Trimming pared 3 bases from V and 1 base from J, leaving 7 bases between. The CDR3 sequence is 14 residues long. This chain's CDR3 is CASSFGGSGNTIYF. The CDR3 DNA sequence: TGTGCCAGCAGTTTCGGTGGTTCTGGAAACACCATATATTTT.

The chain joins TRBV5-7 to TRBJ1-2, with 8 bases aligning to TRBD1. TRBV5-7 is classed as an ORF, of uncertain function. The CDR3 is 13 amino acids. The V and J ends lost 4 bases and 6 bases, in that order; junction bases with no gene match: 5. The CDR3 region is CASSRRTGNGYTF. The CDR3 nucleotides are TGTGCCAGCAGCCGTCGGACAGGGAATGGCTACACCTTC.

The chain carries TRBV6-5 and TRBJ2-7, with D unclear. The V and J ends lost 5 bases and 7 bases respectively, with 9 bases between them. CDR3 length equals 11 residues. CDR1 and CDR2 (germline): MNHEY, SVGAGI. The CDR3 coding sequence is TGTGCCAGCAGTACCCAGGCGGAGCAGTACTTC. Translation: CASSTQAEQYF.

The chain combines TRBV6-2 or TRBV6-3 with TRBJ2-3, with TRBD2 identical over 10 bases. CDR1 is MNHEY, CDR2 SVGEGT, per germline. V gave up 5 bases and J gave up 6 bases; unmatched junction bases: 5. This CDR3 contains 14 residues. The CDR3 loop reads CASSGTSVSDTQYF. In DNA form, the CDR3 reads TGTGCCAGCAGTGGGACTAGCGTATCTGATACGCAGTATTTT.

CDR3 DNA: TGTGCCAGCAGCCCCGGGACGGCCAACTATGGCTACACCTTC. Protein: CASSPGTANYGYTF. The V and J genes are TRBV5-4 and TRBJ1-2; D perhaps matches TRBD1 (5 bases). Germline-derived CDR1 and CDR2 are SGHNT and YYREEE (reference sequence). The CDR3 spans 14 residues. Trimming shortened V by 4 bases and J by 2 bases, and 12 bases separated the two germline ends.

The J gene is TRBJ2-3, the V gene TRBV5-4; maybe TRBD1 (5 bases). CDR1 and CDR2 (germline): SGHNT, YYREEE (reference sequence). The CDR3 runs to 15 residues. V shed 6 bases and J shed 0 bases, with 14 bases lying between them. The CDR3 sequence: CASTREPSSTDTQYF. The CDR3, as DNA: TGTGCCAGCACCAGGGAACCGTCTAGCACAGATACGCAGTATTTT.

V usage is TRBV4-1 and J usage is TRBJ2-2, with a weak D call TRBD1 (5 bases). This CDR3 region has 15 residues. CDR1 and CDR2 from the germline V gene are MGHRA and YSYEKL. V was pared by 0 bases and J by 4 bases, with 9 bases between. The CDR3 DNA is TGCGCCAGCAGCCAAGATAGGGGCCCCACCGGGGAGCTGTTTTTT. Its translation is CASSQDRGPTGELFF.